The 8 T cell receptor beta chains below all came from one sample that was sequenced in a study of vaccination and CD4 T cells after COVID-19. These TCRs' antigens remain unknown. Specified treatment: approximately nine-day PBMC culture with coronavirus spike peptide pools or control peptides (ViraFEST assay). The Oncomine TCR Beta short-read assay sequenced DNA from cultured CD4+ T cells. TCRdb analysed the PCR reads with MiXCR anew, one entry per CDR3 protein. The sample has fewer than 20,000 distinct CDR3 sequences, around 68% seen once. The sample consisted of CD4+ T cells from blood, cultured in vitro. The receptors come from a human donor who had recovered from COVID-19.

The rearrangement links TRBV18 to TRBJ2-7, with TRBD2 matching 8 bases. The V gene's germline CDR1 is KGHSH and CDR2 LQKENI. The CDR3 length is 15 residues. The V gene end was trimmed by 3 bases and the J gene end by 4 bases; junction bases not matched to a gene: 8. The DNA for the CDR3 is TGTGCCAGCTCACCGATTAGCGGGATTAGGTACGAGCAGTACTTC. Encoded protein: CASSPISGIRYEQYF.

The gene calls are TRBV30 and TRBJ1-5, with 7 positions matching TRBD1. The CDR3 has 14 amino acids. V lost 1 base, J lost 7 bases, and 7 bases stayed unmatched. Germline CDR1 reads GTSNPN; CDR2 reads SVGIG (reference sequence). In nucleotides, the CDR3 is TGTGCCTGGAGTGAGACAGGGTCGGCCCAGCCCCAGCATTTT. Translated, it gives CAWSETGSAQPQHF.

The V gene is TRBV20-1, the J gene TRBJ1-1; 9 nucleotides line up with TRBD1. The CDR3 covers 14 residues. Per germline, CDR1 DFQATT and CDR2 SNEGSKA (reference sequence). The V gene end was trimmed by 5 bases and the J gene end by 5 bases; junction bases not matched to a gene: 9. Written as DNA, the CDR3 is TGCAGTGCTCAAGGACAGGGGCGGTGGACTGAAGCTTTCTTT. Amino acids: CSAQGQGRWTEAFF.

V gene TRBV6-5 combines with J gene TRBJ1-1; D not resolved. V lost 0 bases, J lost 1 base, and 3 bases lay in between. The V gene's germline CDR1 is MNHEY and CDR2 SVGAGI. This CDR3 has 13 residues. In DNA, the CDR3 is TGTGCCAGCAGTTACTCGACGAACACTGAAGCTTTCTTT. Residues: CASSYSTNTEAFF.

The chain has TRBV19 and TRBJ1-2; the D gene is possibly TRBD1 (5 bases). The germline V gene encodes CDR1 LNHDA and CDR2 SQIVND (reference sequence). This CDR3 has 14 residues. With 5 bases removed from V and 4 bases from J, the gap between germline ends came to 14 bases. The CDR3 nucleotides read TGTGCCAGTAGTCGCCCCAGGGAATTCTATGGCTACACCTTC. Its translation is CASSRPREFYGYTF.

V usage is TRBV6-1 and J usage is TRBJ2-2; unclear D gene. Germline CDR1 MNHNS, CDR2 SASEGT. The CDR3 covers 15 residues. Trimming removed 6 bases from V and 3 bases from J, with 14 bases in between. The CDR3 spells CASRHLQGDTGELFF. CDR3 nucleotide sequence: TGTGCCAGCAGACACCTACAAGGAGACACCGGGGAGCTGTTTTTT.

J is TRBJ2-3 and V is TRBV15, with TRBD2 matching 11 bases. CDR1 and CDR2 (germline): LNHNV, YYDKDF (reference sequence). The CDR3 totals 18 residues. J gave up 6 bases and V 0 bases, and 11 bases lay outside the gene matches. The DNA for the CDR3 is TGTGCCACCAGCAGAGATGTGGCTAGCGGGGGGATATACGATACGCAGTATTTT. Translated: CATSRDVASGGIYDTQYF.

This clonotype was counted once. The J gene is TRBJ1-1, the V gene TRBV7-9; tentative D call: TRBD1 (5 bases). CDR3 size: 16 residues. Germline values: CDR1 SEHNR, CDR2 FQNEAQ (reference sequence). V lost 0 bases to trimming and J lost 1 base, with 12 bases between them. The CDR3 protein is CASSLARYRTNTEAFF. The CDR3 DNA is TGTGCCAGCAGCTTAGCGCGTTACAGGACGAACACTGAAGCTTTCTTT.